One sample yielded the 5 T cell receptor beta chains listed below, sequenced in a study of shared clonotypes between healthy human individuals. Measured with immunoSEQ multiplex PCR; TCRdb has only the in-frame clones, and not every one. The sample yields under 850,000 clones, over 90% seen once. Naive-designated CD8 cells lacked CD45RO, were positively enriched for CCR7, and omitted terminally differentiated effector memory CD45RA+ cells. The sample comprised naive CD8+ T cells sorted from blood. These receptors were taken from a man aged 25 to 40 in good health.

The genes are TRBV19 and TRBJ2-2; D remains ambiguous. Germline V lookup: CDR1 LNHDA, CDR2 SQIVND (reference sequence). Trimming took 0 bases from V and 4 from J, leaving 9 bases between them. CDR3 length equals 15 residues. Written as DNA, the CDR3 is TGTGCCAGTAGTATAGACGGTTTAGGCACCGGGGAGCTGTTTTTT. This encodes CASSIDGLGTGELFF.

The chain employs TRBV7-8 and TRBJ2-1, with D possibly TRBD1 on 5 matching bases. V lost 1 base, J lost 15 bases, and 19 bases lay in between. CDR3 length: 14 residues. Germline V lookup: CDR1 SGHVS, CDR2 FQNEAQ. CDR3 region: CASSLDSRTGPSFF. The CDR3 DNA follows: TGTGCCAGCAGCTTAGATTCGCGAACAGGACCCTCGTTCTTC.

This clone was observed a handful of times. The V gene is TRBV29-1, the J gene TRBJ1-3; 7 bases align to TRBD1. The CDR3 consists of 15 residues. V shed 0 bases, J shed 2 bases, and the junction held 4 bases outside the gene matches. Germline CDR1 is SQVTM and CDR2 is ANQGSEA. The CDR3 loop is CSVEETGFAGNTIYF. For the CDR3, the DNA is TGCAGCGTTGAAGAGACAGGGTTCGCTGGAAACACCATATATTTT.

The chain recombines TRBV7-9 with TRBJ1-5; D is unresolved. V lost 5 bases and J 11 bases, leaving 13 bases between the germline ends. Germline V gene lookup returns CDR1 SEHNR and CDR2 FQNEAQ (reference sequence). The CDR3 is made up of 12 amino acids. The CDR3 coding sequence is TGTGCCAGCAGCCCGGACTCATCAGCCCAGCATTTT. Translating it yields CASSPDSSAQHF.

The genes are TRBV10-2 and TRBJ2-7; the D is unclear. Germline assignment: CDR1 WSHSY and CDR2 SAAADI. V was clipped by 3 bases and J by 0 bases, with 15 bases between them. The CDR3 contains 16 residues. CDR3 loop: CASSDPVDQTSYEQYF. CDR3 in DNA: TGCGCCAGCAGTGACCCCGTGGACCAGACCTCCTACGAGCAGTACTTC.